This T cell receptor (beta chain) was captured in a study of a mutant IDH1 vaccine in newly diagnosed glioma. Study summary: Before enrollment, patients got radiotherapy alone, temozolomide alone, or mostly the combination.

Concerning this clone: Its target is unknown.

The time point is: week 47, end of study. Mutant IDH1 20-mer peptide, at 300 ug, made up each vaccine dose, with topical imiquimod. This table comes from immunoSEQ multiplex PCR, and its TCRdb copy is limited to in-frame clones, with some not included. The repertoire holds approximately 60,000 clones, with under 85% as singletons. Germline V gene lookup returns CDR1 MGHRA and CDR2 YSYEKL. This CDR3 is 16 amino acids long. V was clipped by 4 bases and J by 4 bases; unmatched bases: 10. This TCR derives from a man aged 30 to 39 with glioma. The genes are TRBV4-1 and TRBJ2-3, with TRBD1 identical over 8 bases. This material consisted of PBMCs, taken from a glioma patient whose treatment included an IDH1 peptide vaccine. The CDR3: CASSPPGGAVPDTQYF. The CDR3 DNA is TGCGCCAGCAGCCCACCAGGGGGCGCCGTCCCAGATACGCAGTATTTT.